The 31 T cell receptor beta chains below come from one sample, sequenced in a study of cytomegalovirus exposure and HLA in healthy donors. 13 Jbeta primers and 60 Vbeta primers were used for the PCR. Generated by immunoSEQ multiplex PCR, the TCRdb table keeps only in-frame clones and is missing some. Here the sample spans 90,000 to 150,000 clones, over 75% being singletons. Sequencing input: PBMCs. The receptor set was obtained from a young woman in good health and CMV-seronegative.

The chain carries TRBV18 and TRBJ1-2, with D possibly being TRBD1 (6 bases). This CDR3 is built from 17 residues. Trimming took 1 base from V and 8 from J, leaving 23 bases between them. The germline V gene encodes CDR1 KGHSH and CDR2 LQKENI. Written as DNA, the CDR3 is TGTGCCAGCTCACCACAAAATCCACAGGGCGCCCTCGGGGGCTACACCTTC. Its protein is CASSPQNPQGALGGYTF.

Written as DNA, the CDR3 is TGTGCCAGCTCACCCCGGGCAGGGAATCAGCCCCAGCATTTT. This translates into CASSPRAGNQPQHF. This chain links TRBV18 with TRBJ1-5, with D perhaps TRBD1 (5 bases). Per germline, CDR1 KGHSH and CDR2 LQKENI. The CDR3 length is 14 residues. Between the trimmed V and J ends, which lost 3 bases and 4 bases, there was a span of 10 bases.

DNA for the CDR3: TGTGCCAGCAGCCATAACAGGGGGAAGAATGAAAAACTGTTTTTT. It codes for CASSHNRGKNEKLFF. The rearrangement uses TRBV7-8 and TRBJ1-4; 8 nucleotides agree with TRBD1. In germline, CDR1 is SGHVS, CDR2 FQNEAQ. CDR3 length: 15 amino acids. V was clipped by 5 bases and J by 5 bases; unmatched bases: 7.

The chain uses TRBV19 and TRBJ2-2; TRBD2 might be the D (7 bases). CDR3 length: 15 residues. V was pared by 11 bases and J by 1 base, with 17 bases between. Germline V gene data show CDR1 as LNHDA and CDR2 as SQIVND (reference sequence). In DNA, the CDR3 is TGTGCCGCGAGGGGGGGGGCCATGAACACCGGGGAGCTGTTTTTT. It translates to CAARGGAMNTGELFF.

This clone appeared a single time. V gene TRBV4-3 combines with J gene TRBJ2-6; no reliable D call. In germline, CDR1 is LGHNA, CDR2 YSLEER. V lost 0 bases, J lost 2 bases, and 11 bases lay in between. This CDR3 is 17 amino acids long. CDR3 coding DNA: TGCGCCAGCAGCCAAGAGGCCAGACAAGCTGGGGCCAACGTCCTGACTTTC. This encodes CASSQEARQAGANVLTF.

The chain recombines TRBV7-8 with TRBJ2-1; 8 bases map to TRBD1. Losses at the gene ends were 3 bases for V and 2 bases for J; bases not matched to a gene: 3. The CDR3 contains 15 residues. Germline CDR1 SGHVS, CDR2 FQNEAQ. The CDR3 DNA sequence: TGTGCCAGCAGCTTGACAGGGGTACCCTACAATGAGCAGTTCTTC. Its translation is CASSLTGVPYNEQFF. The full variable domain, completed using reference TRBV7-8 and TRBJ2-1, is GAGVSQSPRYKVAKRGQDVALRCDPISGHVSLFWYQQALGQGPEFLTYFQNEAQLDKSGLPSDRFFAERPEGSVSTLKIQRTQQEDSAVYLCASSLTGVPYNEQFFGPGTRLTVL.

This clone has a single count. CDR3 DNA sequence: TGCAGCGTTGATCCAGGGGTATCCGAGGAGCTGTTTTTT. Its protein is CSVDPGVSEELFF. This sequence joins TRBV29-1 and TRBJ2-2, with D possibly TRBD1 on 6 matching bases. The CDR3 has 13 amino acids. Germline CDR1 and CDR2: SQVTM and ANQGSEA. V dropped 3 bases and J dropped 10 bases, with 15 bases sitting between them.

The J gene is TRBJ2-1, the V gene TRBV14; D may be TRBD1 (5 bases). This CDR3 is built from 13 residues. Trimming removed 7 bases at V and 4 bases at J, with 11 bases between. Germline V CDR1 and CDR2: SGHDN, FVKESK. CDR3 coding DNA: TGTGCCAGCAAGGTGAAGGGGTACAATGAGCAGTTCTTC. Amino acid sequence: CASKVKGYNEQFF. The variable domain in full, with the rest retrieved from reference TRBV14 and TRBJ2-1, is EAGVTQFPSHSVIEKGQTVTLRCDPISGHDNLYWYRRVMGKEIKFLLHFVKESKQDESGMPNNRFLAERTGGTYSTLKVQPAELEDSGVYFCASKVKGYNEQFFGPGTRLTVL.

V usage is TRBV5-8 and J usage is TRBJ2-1; 10 bases map to TRBD1. Germline CDR1 is SGHTS and CDR2 is YDEGEE. The CDR3 totals 18 residues. Germline trimming cut 3 bases from V and 8 bases from J; bases unmatched to any gene: 17. The CDR3 DNA reads as TGTGCCAGCAGCTCATTGTATTCAACCGGGACAGGGGTCGATGAGCAGTTCTTC. Its protein product is CASSSLYSTGTGVDEQFF.

The V and J genes are TRBV7-9 and TRBJ2-7; a weak D match, TRBD2 (5 bases). CDR1 and CDR2 from the germline V gene are SEHNR and FQNEAQ (reference sequence). Between the trimmed V and J ends, which lost 5 bases and 6 bases, there was a span of 17 bases. The CDR3 is made up of 14 amino acids. CDR3 nucleotides: TGTGCCAGCAGCCCGCCCCGGGATCGGGGCGAGCAGTACTTC. Encoded protein: CASSPPRDRGEQYF.

The chain is built from TRBV13 and TRBJ2-3, with D possibly matching TRBD1 (5 bases). Germline CDR1 is PRHDT and CDR2 is FYEKMQ (reference sequence). The ends were cut back, 2 bases at V and 2 bases at J, with 8 bases in the middle. The CDR3 has 14 residues. The CDR3 loop is CASSLQGSTDTQYF. The CDR3 nucleotides read TGTGCCAGCAGCTTACAGGGTTCCACAGATACGCAGTATTTT. The full variable domain, completed using reference TRBV13 and TRBJ2-3, is AAGVIQSPRHLIKEKRETATLKCYPIPRHDTVYWYQQGPGQDPQFLISFYEKMQSDKGSIPDRFSAQQFSDYHSELNMSSLELGDSALYFCASSLQGSTDTQYFGPGTRLTVL.

The chain combines TRBV7-3 with TRBJ2-5; D gene ambiguous. This CDR3 has 15 amino acids. The germline V and J ends were trimmed by 2 bases and 5 bases, with 15 bases remaining between them. CDR1 SGHTA and CDR2 FQGTGA come from the germline V gene. The CDR3 loop reads CASSLLRSARETQYF. The CDR3 bases are TGTGCCAGCAGCTTACTCCGTTCCGCGAGGGAGACCCAGTACTTC.

The chain uses TRBV18 and TRBJ2-7, with D possibly matching TRBD2 (6 bases). The CDR3 is made up of 13 amino acids. Germline lookup yields CDR1 KGHSH and CDR2 LQKENI. V lost 4 bases, J lost 6 bases, and 13 bases lay in between. CDR3 bases: TGTGCCAGCTCACAGGCGGGAAAAGGCGAGCAGTACTTC. Translating gives CASSQAGKGEQYF.

The chain uses TRBV6-5 and TRBJ2-3; possible D gene TRBD2, 5 bases. Germline V gene sequence: CDR1 MNHEY, CDR2 SVGAGI. V dropped 2 bases and J dropped 0 bases, with 12 bases sitting between them. The CDR3 runs to 16 residues. The DNA for the CDR3 is TGTGCCAGCAGTTACCGCCTAGGCGGGAGCACAGATACGCAGTATTTT. It translates to CASSYRLGGSTDTQYF.

The chain is built from TRBV5-1 and TRBJ2-2, with unresolved D. Germline V CDR1 and CDR2: SGHRS, YFSETQ. This CDR3 spans 13 amino acids. V gave up 2 bases and J gave up 3 bases, with 5 bases separating them. The DNA of the CDR3 is TGCGCCAGCAGCTTCGAGCACACCGGGGAGCTGTTTTTT. It translates to CASSFEHTGELFF.

The rearrangement links TRBV4-3 to TRBJ2-2, with 8 bases identical to TRBD1. Germline values: CDR1 LGHNA, CDR2 YSLEER. Germline trimming cut 4 bases from V and 4 bases from J; bases unmatched to any gene: 8. The CDR3 spans 16 residues. The CDR3 sequence: CASSPQTGVGTGELFF. The CDR3 DNA reads as TGCGCCAGCAGCCCCCAGACAGGGGTAGGCACCGGGGAGCTGTTTTTT.

In its sample, this clone was seen once. The chain has TRBV18 and TRBJ2-1; maybe TRBD2 (6 bases). Germline CDR1 KGHSH, CDR2 LQKENI. The CDR3 has 13 amino acids. V lost 3 bases to trimming and J lost 8 bases, with 11 bases between them. In DNA form, the CDR3 reads TGTGCCAGCTCACCGGGAGGCTTCCATGAGCAGTTCTTC. Protein sequence: CASSPGGFHEQFF.

The rearrangement links TRBV11-3 to TRBJ2-1; D possibly corresponds to TRBD1 (6 bases). In germline, CDR1 is SGHNT, CDR2 YENEEA. V lost 2 bases and J lost 1, with 9 bases in between. CDR3 length: 15 residues. The CDR3 loop is CASSLQGLSYNEQFF. Written as DNA, the CDR3 is TGTGCCAGCAGCTTACAGGGGCTGTCCTACAATGAGCAGTTCTTC.

The chain links TRBV9 to TRBJ2-7; TRBD1 matches at 9 bases. The CDR3 consists of 15 residues. CDR1 and CDR2 (germline): SGDLS, YYNGEE. Unmatched junction bases numbered 10, after V lost 4 bases and J lost 5 bases. CDR3 coding DNA: TGTGCCAGCAGCCCCCGGGACAGGGTCAACAACGAGCAGTACTTC. Amino acid sequence: CASSPRDRVNNEQYF.

The chain uses TRBV15 and TRBJ1-4; D is unresolved. Deletions cut 1 base from V and 7 bases from J, with 16 bases between. Per the germline V gene, CDR1 is LNHNV and CDR2 is YYDKDF (reference sequence). CDR3 size: 16 residues. The CDR3 region has the DNA TGTGCCACCAGCAGAGCCATGACGACGGGGATTGAAAAACTGTTTTTT. Protein sequence: CATSRAMTTGIEKLFF.

The chain joins TRBV28 to TRBJ1-1; D not certain. CDR1 MDHEN and CDR2 SYDVKM come from the germline V gene. V dropped 6 bases and J dropped 7 bases, with 9 bases sitting between them. The CDR3 spans 11 residues. CDR3 sequence reads: CASRAGIEAFF. As DNA, the CDR3 is TGTGCCAGCAGGGCGGGGATTGAAGCTTTCTTT.

The chain's CDR3 is CASSGTSGLYEQYF. CDR3 DNA: TGTGCCAGCAGCGGGACTAGCGGACTCTACGAGCAGTACTTC. The chain has TRBV7-9 and TRBJ2-7; 11 bases align to TRBD2. This CDR3 is 14 amino acids long. Germline assignment: CDR1 SEHNR and CDR2 FQNEAQ (reference sequence). With 5 bases clipped from V and 3 bases from J, the junction kept 3 bases outside the gene matches.

The chain couples TRBV6-5 to TRBJ1-6; 7 nucleotides line up with TRBD1. With V trimmed by 6 bases and J by 9 bases, 5 bases remained unmatched. The CDR3 consists of 13 residues. Germline CDR1 and CDR2: MNHEY and SVGAGI. The CDR3 loop is CASSRDRVSPLHF. In DNA form, the CDR3 reads TGTGCCAGCAGCCGCGACAGGGTTTCACCCCTCCACTTT.

This chain uses TRBV18 with TRBJ1-5; 7 nucleotides match TRBD1. The germline V gene encodes CDR1 KGHSH and CDR2 LQKENI. The CDR3 is made up of 14 amino acids. Trimming cost V 3 bases and J 6 bases; bases outside gene matches: 5. The CDR3 nucleotides read TGTGCCAGCTCACCGGGGACAGTAAGTCAGCCCCAGCATTTT. Protein sequence: CASSPGTVSQPQHF.

V usage is TRBV7-2 and J usage is TRBJ2-5; maybe TRBD2 (5 bases). The CDR3 sequence is 13 residues long. Trimming removed 1 base from V and 5 bases from J, with 8 bases in between. Per the germline V gene, CDR1 is SGHTA and CDR2 is FQGNSA. The CDR3 loop is CASSLEGGETQYF. CDR3 bases: TGTGCCAGCAGCTTAGAAGGCGGGGAGACCCAGTACTTC.

V and J are TRBV7-9 and TRBJ2-7, with 8 positions matching TRBD2. Germline CDR1 is SEHNR and CDR2 is FQNEAQ (reference sequence). The J segment lost 0 bases and the V segment lost 5 bases, leaving 9 bases of the junction unmatched. The CDR3 is 16 residues long. The CDR3 region is CASSPPSAGGSYEQYF. The CDR3 DNA sequence: TGTGCCAGCAGCCCCCCATCGGCGGGAGGCTCCTACGAGCAGTACTTC. Looking up the rest from reference TRBV7-9 and TRBJ2-7 gives the full variable domain: DTGVSQNPRHKITKRGQNVTFRCDPISEHNRLYWYRQTLGQGPEFLTYFQNEAQLEKSRLLSDRFSAERPKGSFSTLEIQRTEQGDSAMYLCASSPPSAGGSYEQYFGPGTRLTVT.

The CDR3 spells CASSPRGDYTGELFF. Written as DNA, the CDR3 is TGTGCCAGCAGCCCCCGGGGGGATTACACCGGGGAGCTGTTTTTT. V usage is TRBV4-2 and J usage is TRBJ2-2, with 7 bases that match TRBD2. The junction had 5 bases not matched to a gene; V was cut back by 4 bases and J by 3 bases. This CDR3 comprises 15 residues. The germline V gene has CDR1 LGHNA and CDR2 YNFKEQ.

The chain has TRBV5-4 and TRBJ1-2; a weak D match, TRBD1 (5 bases). CDR3 size: 14 residues. Germline values: CDR1 SGHNT, CDR2 YYREEE (reference sequence). The ends were cut back, 0 bases at V and 4 bases at J, with 10 bases in the middle. DNA for the CDR3: TGTGCCAGCAGCTTGGGGCAGGGAAGCTATGGCTACACCTTC. Translated, it gives CASSLGQGSYGYTF.

The genes are TRBV4-1 and TRBJ1-6, with 8 bases matching TRBD1. The CDR3 loop spans 17 amino acids. V shed 2 bases and J 3 bases; nucleotides not matched to a gene: 6. Germline V gene data show CDR1 as MGHRA and CDR2 as YSYEKL. The CDR3 sequence is CASSQRDRQSYNSPLHF. The CDR3 coding sequence is TGCGCCAGCAGCCAACGGGACAGGCAGAGCTATAATTCACCCCTCCACTTT.

The rearrangement joins TRBV10-3 to TRBJ1-2; 9 bases are shared with TRBD1. CDR1 and CDR2 (germline): ENHRY, SYGVKD. There are 14 residues in the CDR3. J gave up 6 bases and V 8 bases, and 10 bases lay outside the gene matches. This CDR3 is CAISRQGDEDGYTF. The CDR3 bases are TGTGCCATCTCCCGACAGGGGGATGAGGATGGCTACACCTTC.

V gene TRBV9 combines with J gene TRBJ2-1, with TRBD2 identical over 9 bases. CDR3 length: 18 residues. Germline CDR1 is SGDLS and CDR2 is YYNGEE. Germline trimming cut 0 bases from V and 7 bases from J; bases unmatched to any gene: 14. The DNA of the CDR3 is TGTGCCAGCAGCGTAGCACCCCCCCTAGCGGGACCGGGGAATGAGCAGTTCTTC. It is translated as CASSVAPPLAGPGNEQFF.